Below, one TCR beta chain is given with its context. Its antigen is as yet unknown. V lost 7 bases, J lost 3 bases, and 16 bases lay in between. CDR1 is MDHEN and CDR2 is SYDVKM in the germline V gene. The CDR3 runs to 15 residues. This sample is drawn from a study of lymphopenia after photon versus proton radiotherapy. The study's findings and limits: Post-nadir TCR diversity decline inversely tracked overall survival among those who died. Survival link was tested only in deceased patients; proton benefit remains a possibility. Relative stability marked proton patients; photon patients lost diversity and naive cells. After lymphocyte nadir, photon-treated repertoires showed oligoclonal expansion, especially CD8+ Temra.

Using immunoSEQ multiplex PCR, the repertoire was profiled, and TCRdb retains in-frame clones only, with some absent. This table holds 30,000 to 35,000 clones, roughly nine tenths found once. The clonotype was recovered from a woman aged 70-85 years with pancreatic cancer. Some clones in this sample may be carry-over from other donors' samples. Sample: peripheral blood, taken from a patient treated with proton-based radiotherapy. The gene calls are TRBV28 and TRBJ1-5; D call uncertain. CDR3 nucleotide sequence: TGTGCCAGCACCACCGAGCCAGCTTTCAATCAGCCCCAGCATTTT. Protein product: CASTTEPAFNQPQHF. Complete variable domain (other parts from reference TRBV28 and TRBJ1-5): DVKVTQSSRYLVKRTGEKVFLECVQDMDHENMFWYRQDPGLGLRLIYFSYDVKMKEKGDIPEGYSVSREKKERFSLILESASTNQTSMYLCASTTEPAFNQPQHFGDGTRLSIL.